This is a list of T cell receptor beta chains from one sample in a study of blood T cell repertoires in COVID-19. Measured with immunoSEQ multiplex PCR; TCRdb has only the in-frame clones, and not every one. The repertoire holds 250,000 or so clones, with 80% to 90% as singletons. The sequencing sample was made of PBMCs or T cells enriched from blood (not recorded which). The receptors shown here come from a woman aged 40 to 49 who had been exposed to COVID-19. Each CDR3 is given with its conserved first and last residue. The order of the fields is clone size, D gene, J gene, V gene, CDR3 protein, CDR3 DNA. D genes are given only for firm matches. Rows may omit the clone size; those that give it use once, few, many or a size class.

clone size: -; D gene: -; J gene: TRBJ2-1; V gene: TRBV5-1; CDR3 protein: CASSPGYNEQFF; CDR3 DNA: TGCGCCAGCAGCCCGGGCTACAATGAGCAGTTCTTC
clone size: few; D gene: TRBD1; J gene: TRBJ1-1; V gene: TRBV4-2; CDR3 protein: CASSQTRQGDTEAFF; CDR3 DNA: TGTGCCAGCAGCCAAACGAGACAGGGGGACACTGAAGCTTTCTTT
clone size: -; D gene: TRBD1; J gene: TRBJ2-5; V gene: TRBV6-5; CDR3 protein: CASSPRTGGQETQYF; CDR3 DNA: TGTGCCAGCAGTCCGAGGACAGGGGGCCAAGAGACCCAGTACTTC
clone size: -; D gene: -; J gene: TRBJ2-2; V gene: TRBV6-5; CDR3 protein: CASSYLRGGRTGELFF; CDR3 DNA: TGTGCCAGCAGTTATCTAAGGGGGGGGAGGACCGGGGAGCTGTTTTTT
clone size: -; D gene: TRBD1; J gene: TRBJ2-7; V gene: TRBV28; CDR3 protein: CAIGTGGYEQYF; CDR3 DNA: TGTGCCATAGGGACAGGGGGCTACGAGCAGTACTTC
clone size: -; D gene: TRBD1; J gene: TRBJ1-1; V gene: TRBV28; CDR3 protein: CASSSGQGLWNTEAFF; CDR3 DNA: TGTGCCAGCAGTTCCGGACAGGGGCTCTGGAACACTGAAGCTTTCTTT
clone size: many; D gene: -; J gene: TRBJ1-5; V gene: TRBV12-5; CDR3 protein: CASGSGQPQHF; CDR3 DNA: TGTGCTAGTGGTTCCGGTCAGCCCCAGCATTTT
clone size: -; D gene: -; J gene: TRBJ2-1; V gene: TRBV6-5; CDR3 protein: CASSPRGRVMDEQFF; CDR3 DNA: TGTGCCAGCAGTCCCCGTGGCAGGGTAATGGATGAGCAGTTCTTC
clone size: -; D gene: TRBD1; J gene: TRBJ1-2; V gene: TRBV2; CDR3 protein: CASRTGANYGYTF; CDR3 DNA: TGTGCCAGCAGAACAGGGGCTAACTATGGCTACACCTTC
clone size: -; D gene: -; J gene: TRBJ1-6; V gene: TRBV6-5; CDR3 protein: CASSSWGLNSPLHF; CDR3 DNA: TGTGCCAGCAGTTCCTGGGGCCTTAATTCACCCCTCCACTTT
clone size: once; D gene: TRBD2; J gene: TRBJ2-1; V gene: TRBV7-2; CDR3 protein: CASSLLAGGQNEQFF; CDR3 DNA: TGTGCCAGCAGCTTACTAGCGGGGGGGCAGAATGAGCAGTTCTTC
clone size: -; D gene: TRBD1; J gene: TRBJ2-2; V gene: TRBV11-2; CDR3 protein: CASSKQGIGVTGELFF; CDR3 DNA: TGTGCCAGCAGTAAACAGGGGATCGGGGTCACCGGGGAGCTGTTTTTT
clone size: -; D gene: TRBD1; J gene: TRBJ1-2; V gene: TRBV9; CDR3 protein: CASSVRAGGDTNYGYTF; CDR3 DNA: TGTGCCAGCAGCGTAAGGGCAGGGGGTGACACTAACTATGGCTACACCTTC
clone size: -; D gene: -; J gene: TRBJ1-5; V gene: TRBV5-1; CDR3 protein: CASTAGDGQPQHF; CDR3 DNA: TGCGCCAGCACTGCGGGGGACGGGCAGCCCCAGCATTTT
clone size: -; D gene: TRBD1; J gene: TRBJ1-2; V gene: TRBV24-1; CDR3 protein: CATSDPRSSDRGGYTF; CDR3 DNA: TGTGCCACCAGTGATCCGCGATCCTCGGACAGGGGCGGCTACACCTTC
clone size: -; D gene: -; J gene: TRBJ2-2; V gene: TRBV6-2/TRBV6-3; CDR3 protein: CASSPGQRTGELFF; CDR3 DNA: TGTGCCAGCAGCCCCGGACAGCGTACCGGGGAGCTGTTTTTT
clone size: -; D gene: -; J gene: TRBJ2-1; V gene: TRBV7-2; CDR3 protein: CASSNREGEQFF; CDR3 DNA: TGTGCCAGCAGCAACAGGGAAGGTGAGCAGTTCTTC
clone size: -; D gene: TRBD2; J gene: TRBJ2-5; V gene: TRBV20-1; CDR3 protein: CSASLLAGQETQYF; CDR3 DNA: TGCAGTGCTAGTCTACTAGCGGGGCAAGAGACCCAGTACTTC
clone size: -; D gene: TRBD1; J gene: TRBJ1-5; V gene: TRBV5-5; CDR3 protein: CASSLGGQGFNQPQHF; CDR3 DNA: TGTGCCAGCAGCTTGGGGGGACAGGGGTTCAATCAGCCCCAGCATTTT
clone size: few; D gene: -; J gene: TRBJ2-2; V gene: TRBV5-1; CDR3 protein: CASSPGTPGTGELFF; CDR3 DNA: TGCGCCAGCAGCCCCGGGACTCCAGGGACCGGGGAGCTGTTTTTT
clone size: -; D gene: TRBD2; J gene: TRBJ2-3; V gene: TRBV7-3; CDR3 protein: CASSTGTRTDTQYF; CDR3 DNA: TGTGCCAGCAGCACCGGGACTAGAACAGATACGCAGTATTTT
clone size: -; D gene: -; J gene: TRBJ2-1; V gene: TRBV9; CDR3 protein: CASSVAAAYNEQFF; CDR3 DNA: TGTGCCAGCAGCGTAGCGGCAGCGTACAATGAGCAGTTCTTC
clone size: -; D gene: TRBD1; J gene: TRBJ2-7; V gene: TRBV7-9; CDR3 protein: CASRGTGVYEQYF; CDR3 DNA: TGTGCCAGCAGGGGGACAGGGGTGTACGAGCAGTACTTC
clone size: -; D gene: TRBD1; J gene: TRBJ1-1; V gene: TRBV4-1; CDR3 protein: CASSQPTGVKTEAFF; CDR3 DNA: TGCGCCAGCAGCCAGCCCACAGGGGTCAAGACTGAAGCTTTCTTT
clone size: -; D gene: TRBD1; J gene: TRBJ2-7; V gene: TRBV18; CDR3 protein: CASSPPGTGGSYEQYF; CDR3 DNA: TGTGCCAGCTCACCACCAGGGACAGGGGGCTCCTACGAGCAGTACTTC
clone size: many; D gene: -; J gene: TRBJ1-2; V gene: TRBV6-5; CDR3 protein: CASSYSQAFYYGYTF; CDR3 DNA: TGTGCCAGCAGTTACTCTCAGGCTTTCTACTATGGCTACACCTTC
clone size: -; D gene: TRBD2; J gene: TRBJ2-1; V gene: TRBV6-7; CDR3 protein: CASRRNRTSDDNEQFF; CDR3 DNA: TGTGCCAGCCGCCGAAATCGGACTAGTGACGACAATGAGCAGTTCTTC
clone size: few; D gene: TRBD1; J gene: TRBJ2-2; V gene: TRBV24-1; CDR3 protein: CATSPGTGTGELFF; CDR3 DNA: TGTGCCACCAGTCCCGGGACAGGAACCGGGGAGCTGTTTTTT
clone size: -; D gene: TRBD2; J gene: TRBJ2-3; V gene: TRBV27; CDR3 protein: CASSLVGGGTGRQYF; CDR3 DNA: TGTGCCAGCAGCCTGGTTGGGGGGGGGACGGGTAGGCAGTATTTT
clone size: -; D gene: -; J gene: TRBJ1-4; V gene: TRBV2; CDR3 protein: CASSEAPGVNEKLFF; CDR3 DNA: TGTGCCAGCAGTGAAGCGCCGGGGGTTAATGAAAAACTGTTTTTT
clone size: -; D gene: TRBD2; J gene: TRBJ2-3; V gene: TRBV4-2; CDR3 protein: CASSQTARAGLAGGGTDTQYF; CDR3 DNA: TGTGCCAGCAGCCAAACAGCCAGAGCGGGACTAGCGGGGGGAGGCACAGATACGCAGTATTTT
clone size: -; D gene: -; J gene: TRBJ1-2; V gene: TRBV5-8; CDR3 protein: CASSLEIGAAHGYTF; CDR3 DNA: TGTGCCAGCAGCTTGGAAATAGGGGCGGCTCATGGCTACACCTTC
clone size: -; D gene: -; J gene: TRBJ1-6; V gene: TRBV12-3/TRBV12-4; CDR3 protein: CASSFGGSPLHF; CDR3 DNA: TGTGCCAGCAGTTTCGGGGGTTCACCCCTCCACTTT
clone size: -; D gene: -; J gene: TRBJ1-5; V gene: TRBV19; CDR3 protein: CASSIRRADNQPQHF; CDR3 DNA: TGTGCCAGTAGTATCCGGAGAGCGGACAATCAGCCCCAGCATTTT
clone size: -; D gene: TRBD1; J gene: TRBJ1-5; V gene: TRBV28; CDR3 protein: CASSSGQGYQPQHF; CDR3 DNA: TGTGCCAGCAGTTCTGGACAGGGTTATCAGCCCCAGCATTTT
clone size: -; D gene: -; J gene: TRBJ2-3; V gene: TRBV11-3; CDR3 protein: CASSLGLRGSTDTQYF; CDR3 DNA: TGTGCCAGCAGCTTAGGATTACGAGGTTCCACAGATACGCAGTATTTT
clone size: -; D gene: TRBD2; J gene: TRBJ2-2; V gene: TRBV10-3; CDR3 protein: CAIRITSGYTGELFF; CDR3 DNA: TGTGCCATCAGGATCACTAGCGGATACACCGGGGAGCTGTTTTTT
clone size: -; D gene: -; J gene: TRBJ2-5; V gene: TRBV6-5; CDR3 protein: CASSPARETQYF; CDR3 DNA: TGTGCCAGCAGTCCTGCGCGGGAGACCCAGTACTTC
clone size: -; D gene: -; J gene: TRBJ2-5; V gene: TRBV20-1; CDR3 protein: CSAAPGETQYF; CDR3 DNA: TGCAGTGCTGCACCCGGGGAGACCCAGTACTTC
clone size: -; D gene: TRBD1; J gene: TRBJ1-1; V gene: TRBV6-2/TRBV6-3; CDR3 protein: CASSYPLTGEAFF; CDR3 DNA: TGTGCCAGCAGTTACCCCCTGACAGGGGAAGCTTTCTTT
clone size: -; D gene: -; J gene: TRBJ1-6; V gene: TRBV5-5; CDR3 protein: CASSSPDRDSPLHF; CDR3 DNA: TGTGCCAGCAGCTCCCCTGACAGAGATTCACCCCTCCACTTT
clone size: -; D gene: TRBD1; J gene: TRBJ2-2; V gene: TRBV18; CDR3 protein: CASSLTGTGGGNTGELFF; CDR3 DNA: TGTGCCAGCTCACTTACCGGGACAGGGGGCGGCAACACCGGGGAGCTGTTTTTT
clone size: -; D gene: TRBD1; J gene: TRBJ2-7; V gene: TRBV4-1; CDR3 protein: CASSRLAGTGVYEQYF; CDR3 DNA: TGCGCCAGCAGCCGGCTCGCCGGGACAGGGGTGTACGAGCAGTACTTC
clone size: few; D gene: -; J gene: TRBJ1-2; V gene: TRBV18; CDR3 protein: CASSQGTGDGYTF; CDR3 DNA: TGTGCCAGCTCACAAGGGACGGGGGATGGCTACACCTTC
clone size: -; D gene: -; J gene: TRBJ2-7; V gene: TRBV5-1; CDR3 protein: CASSLAAGAAYEQYF; CDR3 DNA: TGCGCCAGCAGCTTGGCCGCGGGGGCTGCCTACGAGCAGTACTTC
clone size: -; D gene: TRBD1; J gene: TRBJ1-5; V gene: TRBV7-9; CDR3 protein: CASSLVGARGLVQPQHF; CDR3 DNA: TGTGCCAGCAGCTTAGTAGGGGCCAGGGGGCTGGTTCAGCCCCAGCATTTT
clone size: -; D gene: -; J gene: TRBJ1-4; V gene: TRBV7-8; CDR3 protein: CASRDREGNEKLFF; CDR3 DNA: TGTGCCAGCAGGGATCGAGAGGGCAATGAAAAACTGTTTTTT
clone size: -; D gene: -; J gene: TRBJ2-7; V gene: TRBV5-4; CDR3 protein: CASSLVLGEEQYF; CDR3 DNA: TGTGCCAGCAGCTTGGTTCTGGGCGAGGAGCAGTACTTC
clone size: -; D gene: TRBD1; J gene: TRBJ1-6; V gene: TRBV30; CDR3 protein: CAWSPGTGHNSPLHF; CDR3 DNA: TGTGCCTGGAGTCCCGGGACAGGGCATAATTCACCCCTCCACTTT
clone size: -; D gene: -; J gene: TRBJ1-2; V gene: TRBV4-1; CDR3 protein: CASSQTQGLNYGYTF; CDR3 DNA: TGCGCCAGCAGCCAAACCCAGGGACTTAACTATGGCTACACCTTC
clone size: -; D gene: -; J gene: TRBJ1-1; V gene: TRBV19; CDR3 protein: CASSIAAGRPNTEAFF; CDR3 DNA: TGTGCCAGTAGTATAGCCGCGGGCAGGCCCAACACTGAAGCTTTCTTT
clone size: -; D gene: -; J gene: TRBJ2-3; V gene: TRBV4-1; CDR3 protein: CASSRLASTDTQYF; CDR3 DNA: TGCGCCAGCAGCCGTCTAGCTAGCACAGATACGCAGTATTTT
clone size: -; D gene: TRBD1; J gene: TRBJ1-1; V gene: TRBV19; CDR3 protein: CASSAFSSRTGGEVYTEAFF; CDR3 DNA: TGTGCCAGTAGCGCGTTCAGTTCAAGGACAGGGGGCGAAGTTTACACTGAAGCTTTCTTT
clone size: -; D gene: TRBD1; J gene: TRBJ2-1; V gene: TRBV7-2; CDR3 protein: CASSLAQGDEQFF; CDR3 DNA: TGTGCCAGCAGCTTAGCACAGGGGGATGAGCAGTTCTTC
clone size: once; D gene: -; J gene: TRBJ2-3; V gene: TRBV3-1/TRBV3-2; CDR3 protein: CASGGSSTDTQYF; CDR3 DNA: TGTGCCAGCGGGGGGTCCAGCACAGATACGCAGTATTTT
clone size: -; D gene: -; J gene: TRBJ1-6; V gene: TRBV7-6; CDR3 protein: CASSLRGGGNDSPLHF; CDR3 DNA: TGTGCCAGCAGCTTAAGGGGGGGCGGGAATGATTCACCCCTCCACTTT
clone size: -; D gene: TRBD1; J gene: TRBJ2-3; V gene: TRBV4-2; CDR3 protein: CATSGTEDTQYF; CDR3 DNA: TGTGCCACCTCCGGGACAGAAGATACGCAGTATTTT
clone size: -; D gene: TRBD1; J gene: TRBJ1-4; V gene: TRBV5-5; CDR3 protein: CASSWGQGGSEKLFF; CDR3 DNA: TGTGCCAGCAGCTGGGGACAGGGGGGTTCGGAAAAACTGTTTTTT
clone size: -; D gene: -; J gene: TRBJ1-1; V gene: TRBV13; CDR3 protein: CASRRVRTEAFF; CDR3 DNA: TGTGCCAGCAGACGGGTGAGGACTGAAGCTTTCTTT
clone size: -; D gene: -; J gene: TRBJ1-4; V gene: TRBV7-8; CDR3 protein: CASSLAVRAGSNEKLFF; CDR3 DNA: TGTGCCAGCAGCTTAGCGGTTAGGGCAGGGTCCAATGAAAAACTGTTTTTT